A single T cell receptor beta chain is shown here with its context. These data are taken from a study of OX40 agonist ivuxolimab in advanced cancers. Study information: Patients received the agonistic anti-OX40 (CD134) antibody ivuxolimab. Three patients showed partial responses: one hepatocellular carcinoma and two cutaneous melanoma cases.

The data were produced by immunoSEQ multiplex PCR, yet TCRdb's version contains in-frame clones alone and is incomplete. Here the sample spans tens of thousands of clones, about 90% being singletons. CDR3 length equals 13 residues. V was clipped by 5 bases and J by 3 bases, with 10 bases between them. Germline CDR1 and CDR2: MNHEY and SMNVEV (reference sequence). Blood specimens came from baseline, cycle 4 day 1, and cycle 7 day 1. The sequencing used CD4+ or CD8+ T cells sorted from blood, collected in a trial of the OX40 agonist ivuxolimab. The J gene is TRBJ1-1, the V gene TRBV27; D unresolved. The TCR originated in an adult with an advanced solid tumor such as melanoma, head and neck, liver or kidney cancer. CDR3 residues: CASSPYGDTEAFF. CDR3 nucleotide sequence: TGTGCCAGCAGTCCCTACGGGGACACTGAAGCTTTCTTT.